This T cell receptor (beta chain) originates from a study of blood T cell repertoires in COVID-19. Across the study: T cells, B-cell-depleted T cells, or PBMCs provided the cDNA or gDNA that served as material.

CDR3 length equals 15 residues. CDR1 and CDR2 from the germline V gene are MRHNA and SNTAGT. The V and J ends lost 2 bases and 5 bases, in that order; junction bases with no gene match: 6. TCRdb keeps only in-frame clones here, not all; method: immunoSEQ multiplex PCR. Of 26,000 or so clones listed, 80% to 95% are singletons. Specimen: peripheral blood. The clonotype comes from a human donor in a cohort sampled during active COVID-19. The rearrangement joins TRBV6-4 to TRBJ2-1; TRBD2 matches 7 bases. The CDR3 sequence is CASSDGAGEDNEQFF. The CDR3 bases are TGTGCCAGCAGTGACGGGGCGGGGGAGGACAATGAGCAGTTCTTC.